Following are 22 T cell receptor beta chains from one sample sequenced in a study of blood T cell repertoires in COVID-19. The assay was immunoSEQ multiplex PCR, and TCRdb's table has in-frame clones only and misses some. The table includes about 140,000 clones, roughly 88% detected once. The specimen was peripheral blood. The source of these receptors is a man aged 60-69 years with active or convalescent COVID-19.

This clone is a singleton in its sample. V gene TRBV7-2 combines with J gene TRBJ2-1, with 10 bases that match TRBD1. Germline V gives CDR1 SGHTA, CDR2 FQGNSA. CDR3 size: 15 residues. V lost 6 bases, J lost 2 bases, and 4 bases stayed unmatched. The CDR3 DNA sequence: TGTGCCAGCAGGACGGGACAGGGGCCCTACAATGAGCAGTTCTTC. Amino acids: CASRTGQGPYNEQFF.

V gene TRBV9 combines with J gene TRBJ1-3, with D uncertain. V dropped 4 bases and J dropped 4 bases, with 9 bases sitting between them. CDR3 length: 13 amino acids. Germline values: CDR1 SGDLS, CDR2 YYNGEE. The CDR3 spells CASSPLSGNTIYF. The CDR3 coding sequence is TGTGCCAGCAGCCCACTTTCCGGAAACACCATATATTTT.

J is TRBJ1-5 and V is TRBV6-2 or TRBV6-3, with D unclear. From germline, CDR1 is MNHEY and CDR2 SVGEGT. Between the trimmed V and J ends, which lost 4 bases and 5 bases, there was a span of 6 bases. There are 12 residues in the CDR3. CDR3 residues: CASSWGDQPQHF. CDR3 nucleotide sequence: TGTGCCAGCAGTTGGGGAGATCAGCCCCAGCATTTT.

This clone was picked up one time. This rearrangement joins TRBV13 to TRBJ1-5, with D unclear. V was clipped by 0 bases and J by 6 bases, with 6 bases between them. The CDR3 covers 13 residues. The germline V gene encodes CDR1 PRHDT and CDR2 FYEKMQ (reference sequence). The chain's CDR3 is CASSLGGGQPQHF. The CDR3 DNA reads TGTGCCAGCAGCTTAGGGGGAGGTCAGCCCCAGCATTTT.

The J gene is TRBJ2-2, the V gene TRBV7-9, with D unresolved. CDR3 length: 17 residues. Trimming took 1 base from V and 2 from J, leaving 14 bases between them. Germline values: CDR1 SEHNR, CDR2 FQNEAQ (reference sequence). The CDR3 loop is CASSLGRAGTNTGELFF. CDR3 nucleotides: TGTGCCAGCAGCTTAGGACGAGCAGGTACAAACACCGGGGAGCTGTTTTTT.

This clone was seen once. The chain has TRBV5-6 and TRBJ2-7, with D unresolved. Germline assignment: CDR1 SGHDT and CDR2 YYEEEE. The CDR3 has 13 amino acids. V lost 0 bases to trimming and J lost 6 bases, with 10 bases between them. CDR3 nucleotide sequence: TGTGCCAGCAGCTTGGTGGCATCGGGCGAGCAGTACTTC. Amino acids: CASSLVASGEQYF.

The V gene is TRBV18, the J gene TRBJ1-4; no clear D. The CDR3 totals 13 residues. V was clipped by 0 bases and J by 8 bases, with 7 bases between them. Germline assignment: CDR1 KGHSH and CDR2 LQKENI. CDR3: CASSPPTREKLFF. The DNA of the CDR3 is TGTGCCAGCTCACCACCGACTAGAGAAAAACTGTTTTTT.

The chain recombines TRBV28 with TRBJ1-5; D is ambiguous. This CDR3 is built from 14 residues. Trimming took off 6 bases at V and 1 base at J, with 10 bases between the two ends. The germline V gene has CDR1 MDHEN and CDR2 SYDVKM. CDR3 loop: CASSLRGSNQPQHF. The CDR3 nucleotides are TGTGCCAGCAGCCTAAGAGGGAGCAATCAGCCCCAGCATTTT.

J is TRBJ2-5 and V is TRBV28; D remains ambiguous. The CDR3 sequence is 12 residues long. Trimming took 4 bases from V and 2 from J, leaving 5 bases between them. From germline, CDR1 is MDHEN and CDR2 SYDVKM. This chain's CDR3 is CASSSVQETQYF. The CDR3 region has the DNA TGTGCCAGCAGTTCCGTTCAAGAGACCCAGTACTTC.

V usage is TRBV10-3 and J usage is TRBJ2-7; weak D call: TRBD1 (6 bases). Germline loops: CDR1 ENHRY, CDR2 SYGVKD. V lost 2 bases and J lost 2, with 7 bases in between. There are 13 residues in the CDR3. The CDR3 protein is CAISEDRPYEQYF. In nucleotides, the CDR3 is TGTGCCATCAGTGAGGACAGGCCCTACGAGCAGTACTTC.

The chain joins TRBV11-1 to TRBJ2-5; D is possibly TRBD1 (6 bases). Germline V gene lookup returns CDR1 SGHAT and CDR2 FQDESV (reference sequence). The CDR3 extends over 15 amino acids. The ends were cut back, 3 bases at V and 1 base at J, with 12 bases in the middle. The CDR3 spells CASSFTGTPQETQYF. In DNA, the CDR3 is TGTGCCAGCAGCTTCACAGGGACACCCCAAGAGACCCAGTACTTC.

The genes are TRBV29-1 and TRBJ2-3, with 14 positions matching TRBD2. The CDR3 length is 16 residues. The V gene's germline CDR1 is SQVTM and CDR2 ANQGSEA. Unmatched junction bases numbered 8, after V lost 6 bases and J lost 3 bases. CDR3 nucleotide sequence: TGCAGCGTGGACGGGACTAGCGGGAGCGAGACAGATACGCAGTATTTT. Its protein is CSVDGTSGSETDTQYF.

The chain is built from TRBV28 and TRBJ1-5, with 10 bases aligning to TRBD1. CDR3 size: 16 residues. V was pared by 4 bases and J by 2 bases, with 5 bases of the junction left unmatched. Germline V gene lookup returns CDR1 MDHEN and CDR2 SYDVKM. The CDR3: CASSWDRGIGNQPQHF. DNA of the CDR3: TGTGCCAGCAGTTGGGACAGGGGTATTGGCAATCAGCCCCAGCATTTT. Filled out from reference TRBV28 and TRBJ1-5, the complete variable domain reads DVKVTQSSRYLVKRTGEKVFLECVQDMDHENMFWYRQDPGLGLRLIYFSYDVKMKEKGDIPEGYSVSREKKERFSLILESASTNQTSMYLCASSWDRGIGNQPQHFGDGTRLSIL.

The CDR3, as DNA: TGTGCCAGCAGCCAACAGGCGCCGTATGGCTACACCTTC. It codes for CASSQQAPYGYTF. The chain combines TRBV6-6 with TRBJ1-2; a possible D gene is TRBD1 (5 bases). The CDR3 spans 13 residues. Germline V lookup: CDR1 MNHNY, CDR2 SVGAGI (reference sequence). V was clipped by 6 bases and J by 5 bases, with 13 bases between them.

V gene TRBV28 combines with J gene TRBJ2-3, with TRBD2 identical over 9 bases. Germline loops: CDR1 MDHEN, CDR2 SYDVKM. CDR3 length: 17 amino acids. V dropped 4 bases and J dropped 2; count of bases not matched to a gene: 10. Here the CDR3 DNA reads TGTGCCAGCAGTTCTCCTTACAGACTAGCGGACACAGATACGCAGTATTTT. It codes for CASSSPYRLADTDTQYF. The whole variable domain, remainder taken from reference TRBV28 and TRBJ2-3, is DVKVTQSSRYLVKRTGEKVFLECVQDMDHENMFWYRQDPGLGLRLIYFSYDVKMKEKGDIPEGYSVSREKKERFSLILESASTNQTSMYLCASSSPYRLADTDTQYFGPGTRLTVL.

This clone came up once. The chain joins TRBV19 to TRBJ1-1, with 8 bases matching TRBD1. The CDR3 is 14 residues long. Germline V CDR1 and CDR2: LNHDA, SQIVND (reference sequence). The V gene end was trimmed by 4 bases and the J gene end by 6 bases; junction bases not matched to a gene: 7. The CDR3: CASSTQRDRSEAFF. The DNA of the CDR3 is TGTGCCAGTAGTACCCAACGGGACAGGTCTGAAGCTTTCTTT.

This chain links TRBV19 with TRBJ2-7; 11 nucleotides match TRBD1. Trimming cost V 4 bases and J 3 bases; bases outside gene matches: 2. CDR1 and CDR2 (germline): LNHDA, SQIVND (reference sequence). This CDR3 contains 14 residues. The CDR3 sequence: CASSTGTGGYEQYF. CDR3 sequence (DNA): TGTGCCAGTAGTACCGGGACAGGGGGCTACGAGCAGTACTTC.

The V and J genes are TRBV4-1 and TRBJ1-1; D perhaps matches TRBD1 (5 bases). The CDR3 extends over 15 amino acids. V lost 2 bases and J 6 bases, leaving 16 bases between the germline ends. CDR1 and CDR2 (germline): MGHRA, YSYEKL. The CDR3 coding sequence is TGCGCCAGCAGCCAAAGCAATCCCGGGGGGGCTGAAGCTTTCTTT. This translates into CASSQSNPGGAEAFF.

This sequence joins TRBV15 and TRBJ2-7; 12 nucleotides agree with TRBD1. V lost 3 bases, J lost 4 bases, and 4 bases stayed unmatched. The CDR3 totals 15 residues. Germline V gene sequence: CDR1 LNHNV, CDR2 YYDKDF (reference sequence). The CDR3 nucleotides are TGTGCCACCAGCAGTGGGACAGGGGGCGCGTACGAGCAGTACTTC. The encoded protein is CATSSGTGGAYEQYF.

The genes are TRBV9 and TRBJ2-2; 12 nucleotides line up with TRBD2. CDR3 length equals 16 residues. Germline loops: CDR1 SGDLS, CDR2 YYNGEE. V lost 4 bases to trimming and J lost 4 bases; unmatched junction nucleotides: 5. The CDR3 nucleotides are TGTGCCAGCAGCCTAGCGGGAGGGCACGGCACCGGGGAGCTGTTTTTT. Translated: CASSLAGGHGTGELFF.

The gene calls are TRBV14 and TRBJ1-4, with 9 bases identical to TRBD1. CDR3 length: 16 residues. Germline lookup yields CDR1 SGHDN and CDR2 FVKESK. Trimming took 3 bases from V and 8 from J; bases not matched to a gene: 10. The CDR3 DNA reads TGTGCCAGCAGCCAGAGACCGGGACAGGGAAACGAAAAACTGTTTTTT. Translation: CASSQRPGQGNEKLFF.

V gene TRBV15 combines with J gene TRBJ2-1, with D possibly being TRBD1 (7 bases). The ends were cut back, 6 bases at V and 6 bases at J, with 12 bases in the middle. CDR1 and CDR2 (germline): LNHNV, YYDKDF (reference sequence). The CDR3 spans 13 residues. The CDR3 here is CATRQGTFNEQFF. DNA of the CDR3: TGTGCCACCAGACAGGGGACTTTCAATGAGCAGTTCTTC.